This TCR beta chain comes out of a study of blood T cells in healthy people across ages. Study-level results: Both higher diversity and more naive CD4+ cells marked long-lived donors when set against aged donors.

Through a sample-barcoded 5' primer and a J-beta primer mix, a second PCR was run for roughly 6 to 11 cycles. Every individual sample yielded 2.5 million or more paired-end reads (each containing CDR3). TCRdb fed the 5' RACE reads into MiXCR, producing one record per CDR3 protein. The table has about 1.6 million distinct CDR3 sequences, almost 35% seen once. A remark on this clonotype: Its specificity is unknown. The junction does not match germline at one end; this may be a read error.

CDR3 length: 15 residues. Drawn from each donor were approximately 9.5 milliliters of peripheral blood. The sequencing sample was made of blood. The TCR originated in a woman aged 25 to 39 in good health. V and J are TRBV12-3 or TRBV12-4 and TRBJ2-3; 8 nucleotides agree with TRBD2. In DNA, the CDR3 is TGTGCCAGCAGATTAGGGACTAGGAGCACAGATGCGCAGTATTTT. This codes for CASRLGTRSTDAQYF.